The next 29 T cell receptor beta chains were all read from a single sample in a study of shared clonotypes between healthy human individuals. Only in-frame clones appear in the TCRdb table, and some are missing; sequencing was by immunoSEQ multiplex PCR. The sample comprises roughly 1,100,000 clones, 75% of which are singletons, and about 1.5% rests with the top ten. What was sequenced was memory CD4+ T cells sorted from blood. Subset in this sample: CD45RA-negative fraction. The source of these receptors is a man aged 18 to 29 in good health.

There are a few counts of this clone. Other DNA sequences of this sample code for an identical CDR3. The chain links TRBV20-1 to TRBJ2-5; no definite D call. This CDR3 is built from 10 residues. V was trimmed by 6 bases and J by 4 bases, leaving 6 bases between them. Germline CDR1 and CDR2: DFQATT and SNEGSKA (reference sequence). The CDR3, as DNA: TGCAGTGCGACGAGAGAGACCCAGTACTTC. Translation: CSATRETQYF.

This clone was counted only a few times. V usage is TRBV10-1 and J usage is TRBJ2-4; D possibly corresponds to TRBD1 (6 bases). Trimming stripped 4 bases from V and 8 bases from J, with 12 bases between. The CDR3 is made up of 13 amino acids. Germline loops: CDR1 WNHNN, CDR2 SYGVQD (reference sequence). CDR3 sequence (DNA): TGCGCCAGCAGTGGGCCGAACAGGGACATTCAGTACTTC. It codes for CASSGPNRDIQYF.

Turning to this clone: This specimen includes other DNA sequences encoding the same CDR3. This chain connects TRBV29-1 to TRBJ2-1; D possibly matches TRBD1 or TRBD2 (5 bases each). The CDR3 length is 14 residues. Trimming shortened V by 6 bases and J by 0 bases, and 12 bases separated the two germline ends. Per germline, CDR1 SQVTM and CDR2 ANQGSEA. For the CDR3, the DNA is TGCAGCGTCGTGTCAGGGAGCTCCTACAATGAGCAGTTCTTC. Its protein product is CSVVSGSSYNEQFF.

This chain joins TRBV9 and TRBJ1-6, with 9 bases matching TRBD1. The junction had 3 bases not matched to a gene; V was cut back by 0 bases and J by 8 bases. This CDR3 is built from 15 residues. Germline loops: CDR1 SGDLS, CDR2 YYNGEE. The CDR3: CASSVGQGDHSPLHF. In nucleotides, the CDR3 is TGTGCCAGCAGCGTAGGACAGGGGGATCATTCACCCCTCCACTTT.

This clone was recorded only once. The sample contains more than one DNA sequence encoding this CDR3. The V call is TRBV30, the J call TRBJ2-7; no reliable D call. This CDR3 is 11 amino acids long. Germline CDR1 and CDR2: GTSNPN and SVGIG (reference sequence). Trimming took off 4 bases at V and 1 base at J, with 5 bases between the two ends. The CDR3 here is CAWKESYEQYF. The DNA for the CDR3 is TGTGCCTGGAAGGAATCCTACGAGCAGTACTTC.

Here the CDR3 reads CASSLMPGLYEQFF. For the CDR3, the DNA is TGTGCCAGCAGCTTAATGCCGGGACTCTATGAGCAGTTCTTC. J is TRBJ2-1 and V is TRBV7-3, with TRBD2 as a possible D gene (6 bases). Looked up from germline, CDR1 is SGHTA and CDR2 is FQGTGA. The CDR3 is 14 residues long. Trimming cost V 1 base and J 8 bases, with 12 bases left between them.

This sequence joins TRBV2 and TRBJ2-3; the D gene is possibly TRBD2 (6 bases). This CDR3 contains 16 residues. V dropped 5 bases and J dropped 0 bases, with 15 bases sitting between them. The germline V gene has CDR1 SNHLY and CDR2 FYNNEI. This CDR3 reads CASSPSGRSSTDTQYF. The CDR3 DNA follows: TGTGCCAGCAGTCCGTCCGGGAGATCTAGCACAGATACGCAGTATTTT.

V usage is TRBV27 and J usage is TRBJ1-6; D ambiguous. CDR1 MNHEY and CDR2 SMNVEV come from the germline V gene (reference sequence). The CDR3 is 13 residues long. V was clipped by 3 bases and J by 8 bases, with 8 bases between them. The CDR3 sequence is CASSFGPDSPLHF. CDR3 in DNA: TGTGCCAGCAGTTTCGGTCCCGATTCACCCCTCCACTTT.

Comments on this clone: This same CDR3 is encoded by further DNA sequences in the sample. This chain uses TRBV10-2 with TRBJ2-3, with D tentatively TRBD2 (6 bases). Germline V CDR1 and CDR2: WSHSY, SAAADI. V lost 5 bases to trimming and J lost 4 bases, with 7 bases between them. CDR3 length: 12 residues. CDR3 nucleotide sequence: TGCGCCAGCAGTCCGGGGGCAGATACGCAGTATTTT. It codes for CASSPGADTQYF.

The chain carries TRBV5-1 and TRBJ2-2; D perhaps matches TRBD1 (5 bases). The CDR3 is 14 amino acids. V was shortened by 3 bases and J by 7 bases, with 13 bases between the two germline ends. Germline V gene sequence: CDR1 SGHRS, CDR2 YFSETQ. The DNA of the CDR3 is TGCGCCAGCAGCTGGACATTCCCGGTCGGGGAGCTGTTTTTT. Protein sequence: CASSWTFPVGELFF.

The chain recombines TRBV5-6 with TRBJ2-1; D perhaps matches TRBD2 (7 bases). The V end lost 1 base, the J end lost 12 bases, and 17 bases lay between the germline ends. Germline-derived CDR1 and CDR2 are SGHDT and YYEEEE. The CDR3 has 14 residues. The CDR3 region is CASSLPWGGEGQFF. CDR3 bases: TGTGCCAGCAGCTTGCCTTGGGGGGGCGAGGGGCAGTTCTTC.

V usage is TRBV6-6 and J usage is TRBJ1-5; a possible D gene is TRBD1 (6 bases). The germline V gene has CDR1 MNHNY and CDR2 SVGAGI (reference sequence). Trimming left V 10 bases short and J 6 bases short, with 16 bases between. The CDR3 covers 13 residues. The DNA of the CDR3 is TGTGCCACACAGACCACAGGGACTCAGCCCCAGCATTTT. Translated, it gives CATQTTGTQPQHF.

Only a few counts were recorded for this clone. V and J are TRBV6-5 and TRBJ1-2, with D uncertain. The germline gives CDR1 MNHEY, CDR2 SVGAGI. V gave up 10 bases and J gave up 5 bases, with 20 bases separating them. The CDR3 totals 14 residues. The DNA for the CDR3 is TGTGCCATCAAAAGATTGGGTAGTGGATATGGCTACACCTTC. Its translation is CAIKRLGSGYGYTF.

This clone was seen a single time. The chain combines TRBV7-3 with TRBJ1-1; a possible D gene is TRBD1 (6 bases). From germline, CDR1 is SGHTA and CDR2 FQGTGA. Trimming removed 5 bases at V and 2 bases at J, with 15 bases between. This CDR3 has 15 amino acids. CDR3 in amino acids: CASSPWTELNTEAFF. CDR3 nucleotide sequence: TGTGCCAGCAGCCCCTGGACAGAGCTAAACACTGAAGCTTTCTTT.

This chain joins TRBV6-5 and TRBJ1-2, with D perhaps TRBD1 (5 bases). Per germline, CDR1 MNHEY and CDR2 SVGAGI. V lost 6 bases and J 3 bases, leaving 14 bases between the germline ends. CDR3 length: 14 residues. CDR3 sequence: CASRPSGTDYGYTF. The CDR3 DNA reads TGTGCCAGCAGGCCTTCCGGGACCGACTATGGCTACACCTTC.

V usage is TRBV7-9 and J usage is TRBJ2-7, with TRBD1 as a possible D gene (5 bases). Deletions cut 1 base from V and 5 bases from J, with 12 bases between. Germline CDR1 and CDR2: SEHNR and FQNEAQ (reference sequence). The CDR3 sequence is 14 residues long. In DNA, the CDR3 is TGTGCCAGCAGCTTAGAAAGACAGACCAACGAGCAGTACTTC. Residues: CASSLERQTNEQYF.

This rearrangement joins TRBV9 to TRBJ1-2; no reliable D call. This CDR3 contains 16 residues. CDR1 and CDR2 from the germline V gene are SGDLS and YYNGEE. The ends were cut back, 6 bases at V and 0 bases at J, with 18 bases in the middle. The CDR3 region is CASTPLPGETNYGYTF. The CDR3, as DNA: TGTGCCAGCACCCCCTTACCTGGCGAAACTAACTATGGCTACACCTTC.

The chain combines TRBV29-1 with TRBJ2-2; 7 bases map to TRBD1. The germline gives CDR1 SQVTM, CDR2 ANQGSEA. Unmatched junction bases numbered 9, after V lost 5 bases and J lost 3 bases. The CDR3 covers 15 residues. The CDR3 sequence: CSVSRQGRDTGELFF. CDR3 coding DNA: TGCAGCGTTTCCCGACAGGGAAGGGACACCGGGGAGCTGTTTTTT.

This clone was recorded a few times. V is TRBV12-5 and J is TRBJ1-1; D call uncertain. This CDR3 is built from 12 residues. Germline CDR1 LGHNT, CDR2 FRNRAP. V gave up 1 base and J gave up 6 bases, with 6 bases separating them. The CDR3 sequence is CASGLGGPEAFF. CDR3 nucleotides: TGTGCTAGTGGTTTGGGTGGGCCTGAAGCTTTCTTT.

The V call is TRBV6-1, the J call TRBJ1-2, with TRBD1 matching over 11 bases. Losses at the gene ends were 4 bases for V and 1 base for J; bases not matched to a gene: 5. The CDR3 length is 16 residues. Germline V lookup: CDR1 MNHNS, CDR2 SASEGT. The CDR3 spells CASSGRTGGVNYGYTF. CDR3 bases: TGTGCCAGCAGTGGAAGGACAGGGGGCGTTAACTATGGCTACACCTTC.

The chain uses TRBV10-3 and TRBJ2-1; 10 bases fit TRBD2. Germline assignment: CDR1 ENHRY and CDR2 SYGVKD. The CDR3 consists of 16 residues. J gave up 8 bases and V 3 bases, and 10 bases lay outside the gene matches. The CDR3, as DNA: TGTGCCATCAGTGATTGGGCTAGCGGGAGTTTCGATGAGCAGTTCTTC. It encodes CAISDWASGSFDEQFF.

The rearrangement joins TRBV19 to TRBJ2-3; D is possibly TRBD1 (5 bases). Trimming shortened V by 5 bases and J by 8 bases, and 11 bases separated the two germline ends. The CDR3 loop spans 12 amino acids. Germline V gene data show CDR1 as LNHDA and CDR2 as SQIVND (reference sequence). The CDR3: CASSPNRGTQYF. CDR3 nucleotide sequence: TGTGCCAGTAGTCCTAATAGGGGTACGCAGTATTTT.

This sequence joins TRBV5-1 and TRBJ2-1; TRBD1 aligns across 9 bases. V lost 4 bases and J lost 8; bases outside the gene matches: 13. There are 16 residues in the CDR3. Germline loops: CDR1 SGHRS, CDR2 YFSETQ. CDR3 amino acids: CASSTTGTGIVDEQFF. CDR3 DNA: TGCGCCAGCAGCACTACCGGGACAGGGATTGTCGATGAGCAGTTCTTC. Full variable domain (outside the CDR3, taken from reference TRBV5-1 and TRBJ2-1): KAGVTQTPRYLIKTRGQQVTLSCSPISGHRSVSWYQQTPGQGLQFLFEYFSETQRNKGNFPGRFSGRQFSNSRSEMNVSTLELGDSALYLCASSTTGTGIVDEQFFGPGTRLTVL.

The chain carries TRBV14 and TRBJ1-6; D not certain. V was clipped by 1 base and J by 7 bases, with 8 bases between them. This CDR3 spans 14 amino acids. Germline CDR1 SGHDN, CDR2 FVKESK. The CDR3 region has the DNA TGTGCCAGCAGCCAAGTTTTCCGGAATTCACCCCTCCACTTT. It is translated as CASSQVFRNSPLHF.

The V and J genes are TRBV6-5 and TRBJ1-3; the D gene is possibly TRBD1 (6 bases). The CDR3 is made up of 14 amino acids. The ends were cut back, 8 bases at V and 1 base at J, with 12 bases in the middle. The germline gives CDR1 MNHEY, CDR2 SVGAGI. The CDR3: CASGGSFSGNTIYF. The DNA of the CDR3 is TGTGCCAGCGGGGGCTCCTTTTCTGGAAACACCATATATTTT.

The J gene is TRBJ2-2, the V gene TRBV6-1; no reliable D call. The V gene's germline CDR1 is MNHNS and CDR2 SASEGT. The CDR3 consists of 15 residues. The germline V and J ends were trimmed by 3 bases and 0 bases, with 8 bases remaining between them. In DNA, the CDR3 is TGTGCCAGCAGTGATGGGAATTCGAACACCGGGGAGCTGTTTTTT. Amino acids: CASSDGNSNTGELFF.

The chain joins TRBV10-3 to TRBJ1-6, with D perhaps TRBD1 (5 bases). The CDR3 is 17 amino acids. Trimming cost V 0 bases and J 11 bases, with 20 bases left between them. Germline V CDR1 and CDR2: ENHRY, SYGVKD. The CDR3 region has the DNA TGTGCCATCAGTGAGTCGAACGCGGGGCCCTCGGGGACACCCCTCCACTTT. Amino acids: CAISESNAGPSGTPLHF.

The chain couples TRBV19 to TRBJ1-4; D is possibly TRBD1 (5 bases). V lost 2 bases to trimming and J lost 3 bases, with 10 bases between them. The CDR3 is made up of 15 amino acids. Germline CDR1 reads LNHDA; CDR2 reads SQIVND (reference sequence). This CDR3 is CASSIIPGSNEKLFF. In nucleotides, the CDR3 is TGTGCCAGTAGTATAATCCCAGGGTCTAATGAAAAACTGTTTTTT.

V is TRBV6-1 and J is TRBJ2-5; the D gene is possibly TRBD1 (6 bases). Germline V lookup: CDR1 MNHNS, CDR2 SASEGT. The CDR3 sequence is 14 residues long. The ends were cut back, 2 bases at V and 4 bases at J, with 11 bases in the middle. The CDR3 DNA is TGTGCCAGCAGTGAATCGCCGACAGGAGAGACCCAGTACTTC. The encoded protein is CASSESPTGETQYF.